Below, one TCR beta chain is given with its context. The data were taken from a study of CD8+ T cells in alopecia areata. This sample's treatment: oral pan-JAK inhibitor, 5-10 mg twice daily. The germline V gene encodes CDR1 GTSNPN and CDR2 SVGIG (reference sequence). Trimming removed 0 bases from V and 7 bases from J; junction bases left unmatched: 12. The CDR3 is 16 residues long. Sequencing used cDNA as its template, made by extracting RNA and reverse transcribing it. TCRdb's table, derived via immunoSEQ multiplex PCR, lists solely in-frame clones and lacks some. The sample yields about 280,000 clones, nearly 60% seen once.

This sequence joins TRBV30 and TRBJ1-5, with 7 bases lining up with TRBD1. The specimen was CD4+ T cells sorted from blood, collected at week 24, from a patient treated with tofacitinib. The TCR comes from a human donor with alopecia areata. The CDR3: CAWSVPRTGGDQPQHF. In nucleotides, the CDR3 is TGTGCCTGGAGTGTACCCCGGACAGGAGGGGACCAGCCCCAGCATTTT.